The rows below give T cell receptor beta chains drawn from one sample of a study of blood T cell repertoires in COVID-19. Libraries were prepared by immunoSEQ multiplex PCR; TCRdb keeps only in-frame clonotypes and omits some of them. The data contain 290,000 or so clones, 75% to 95% of them singletons. The sequenced sample was PBMCs or T cells enriched from blood (not recorded which). These receptors were taken from a woman in her 30s who had recovered from COVID-19. CDR3s include the opening cysteine and the closing phenylalanine or tryptophan. D genes are given only for firm matches. Clone size is stated in some rows and not others, as once, few, many or a class when expanded.

V gene: TRBV18
clone size: -
D gene: -
J gene: TRBJ2-3
CDR3 DNA: TGTGCCAGCTCACCACTGGAGCGGGATACGCAGTATTTT
CDR3 protein: CASSPLERDTQYF

V gene: TRBV5-1
clone size: -
D gene: TRBD1
J gene: TRBJ2-7
CDR3 DNA: TGCGCCAGCAGCCCTTCGGACAGGGCCTACGAGCAGTACTTC
CDR3 protein: CASSPSDRAYEQYF

V gene: TRBV25-1
clone size: -
D gene: -
J gene: TRBJ1-6
CDR3 DNA: TGTGCCAGCAGTGAACGAGCAGGGCATAATTCACCCCTCCACTTT
CDR3 protein: CASSERAGHNSPLHF

V gene: TRBV29-1
clone size: -
D gene: TRBD2
J gene: TRBJ2-1
CDR3 DNA: TGCAGCGTTGCAGGATCTAGCGGAAACTACAATGAGCAGTTCTTC
CDR3 protein: CSVAGSSGNYNEQFF

V gene: TRBV18
clone size: -
D gene: -
J gene: TRBJ2-7
CDR3 DNA: TGTGCCAGCTCACCACCGCCCGGACGGGATTCCTACGAGCAGTACTTC
CDR3 protein: CASSPPPGRDSYEQYF

V gene: TRBV5-1
clone size: -
D gene: TRBD2
J gene: TRBJ2-1
CDR3 DNA: TGCGCCAGCAGCCGGGGACTAGCGGGAGGGCGGTACAATGAGCAGTTCTTC
CDR3 protein: CASSRGLAGGRYNEQFF

V gene: TRBV10-2
clone size: -
D gene: TRBD2
J gene: TRBJ2-7
CDR3 DNA: TGCGCCAGCAGTCCGACTAGCGCGTACGAGCAGTACTTC
CDR3 protein: CASSPTSAYEQYF

V gene: TRBV5-1
clone size: -
D gene: -
J gene: TRBJ1-1
CDR3 DNA: TGCGCCAGCAGCTTGGGGTCTGGCAGGGCGAACACTGAAGCTTTCTTT
CDR3 protein: CASSLGSGRANTEAFF

V gene: TRBV5-1
clone size: once
D gene: TRBD2
J gene: TRBJ2-3
CDR3 DNA: TGCGCCAGCAGCCCGGGGACTAGCGGTTTAACGCAGTATTTT
CDR3 protein: CASSPGTSGLTQYF

V gene: TRBV6-5
clone size: -
D gene: -
J gene: TRBJ1-5
CDR3 DNA: TGTGCCAGCAGTCTAACTAGGGGCAATCAGCCCCAGCATTTT
CDR3 protein: CASSLTRGNQPQHF

V gene: TRBV28
clone size: -
D gene: TRBD1
J gene: TRBJ1-4
CDR3 DNA: TGTGCCAGCAGATCCCACAGGGGAGCTAATGAAAAACTGTTTTTT
CDR3 protein: CASRSHRGANEKLFF

V gene: TRBV5-6
clone size: -
D gene: TRBD1
J gene: TRBJ2-7
CDR3 DNA: TGTGCCAGCAGTTACGGGACAGGGGGCTACGAGCAGTACTTC
CDR3 protein: CASSYGTGGYEQYF

V gene: TRBV5-1
clone size: -
D gene: TRBD2
J gene: TRBJ2-3
CDR3 DNA: TGCGCCAGCAGCTTCTCATTGACTAGCGGGAGTAGACTGACCACAGATACGCAGTATTTT
CDR3 protein: CASSFSLTSGSRLTTDTQYF

V gene: TRBV7-2
clone size: -
D gene: TRBD1
J gene: TRBJ1-2
CDR3 DNA: TGTGCCAGCAGCACCCAGGGGGCGCTCGGCTACACCTTC
CDR3 protein: CASSTQGALGYTF

V gene: TRBV28
clone size: -
D gene: -
J gene: TRBJ1-1
CDR3 DNA: TGTGCCAGCAGTTTATTGCGGGGCAAAGCTTTCTTT
CDR3 protein: CASSLLRGKAFF

V gene: TRBV7-9
clone size: -
D gene: -
J gene: TRBJ1-5
CDR3 DNA: TGTGCCAGCAGCCAGGACAATCAGCCCCAGCATTTT
CDR3 protein: CASSQDNQPQHF

V gene: TRBV9
clone size: -
D gene: -
J gene: TRBJ1-3
CDR3 DNA: TGTGCCAGCAGCGTAGGCGGAGACACCATATATTTT
CDR3 protein: CASSVGGDTIYF

V gene: TRBV11-2
clone size: -
D gene: -
J gene: TRBJ1-5
CDR3 DNA: TGTGCCAGCAGCTTAGGTTCAGAAAATCAGCCCCAGCATTTT
CDR3 protein: CASSLGSENQPQHF

V gene: TRBV19
clone size: -
D gene: -
J gene: TRBJ1-4
CDR3 DNA: TGTGCCAGTAGCATCGCCGACAGGTTTAATGAAAAACTGTTTTTT
CDR3 protein: CASSIADRFNEKLFF

V gene: TRBV19
clone size: once
D gene: TRBD2
J gene: TRBJ2-7
CDR3 DNA: TGTGCCAGTAGCGAGGAACGGACTAGCGGGAGGGGAGAGCAGTACTTC
CDR3 protein: CASSEERTSGRGEQYF

V gene: TRBV7-9
clone size: -
D gene: TRBD1
J gene: TRBJ2-7
CDR3 DNA: TGTGCCAGCAGTCGGGACAGGGGGCGCTACGAGCAGTACTTC
CDR3 protein: CASSRDRGRYEQYF

V gene: TRBV6-2/TRBV6-3
clone size: -
D gene: TRBD1
J gene: TRBJ2-7
CDR3 DNA: TGTGCCAGCAGCTCGACAGGGATGGCCGAGCAGTACTTC
CDR3 protein: CASSSTGMAEQYF

V gene: TRBV27
clone size: -
D gene: TRBD1
J gene: TRBJ2-7
CDR3 DNA: TGTGCCAGCAGTTCAGGACAGGCAGGTTACGAGCAGTACTTC
CDR3 protein: CASSSGQAGYEQYF

V gene: TRBV20-1
clone size: -
D gene: TRBD1
J gene: TRBJ1-2
CDR3 DNA: TGCAGTGTCCCAGGGGGTGGTGGCTACACCTTC
CDR3 protein: CSVPGGGGYTF

V gene: TRBV6-5
clone size: few
D gene: TRBD1
J gene: TRBJ1-1
CDR3 DNA: TGTGCCAGCAGTATTACAGGGGGGAGCACTGAAGCTTTCTTT
CDR3 protein: CASSITGGSTEAFF

V gene: TRBV30
clone size: -
D gene: -
J gene: TRBJ1-2
CDR3 DNA: TGTGCCTGGACCCCTACCCAGGGTACTGGCTACACCTTC
CDR3 protein: CAWTPTQGTGYTF

V gene: TRBV10-3
clone size: -
D gene: -
J gene: TRBJ1-2
CDR3 DNA: TGTGCCATCAGTGAGTCGATGGGGGGTTACTATGGCTACACCTTC
CDR3 protein: CAISESMGGYYGYTF

V gene: TRBV9
clone size: -
D gene: TRBD2
J gene: TRBJ2-7
CDR3 DNA: TGTGCCAGCAGCGTAGCTGAGCTAGCGGGAGGCTACGAGCAGTACTTC
CDR3 protein: CASSVAELAGGYEQYF

V gene: TRBV7-2
clone size: -
D gene: -
J gene: TRBJ1-5
CDR3 DNA: TGTGCCAGCAGCCCAGAATCAGGGCCCCAGCATTTT
CDR3 protein: CASSPESGPQHF

V gene: TRBV7-9
clone size: few
D gene: TRBD2
J gene: TRBJ2-7
CDR3 DNA: TGTGCCAGCAGACCAACCGGGACTAGCCAGGACGAGCAGTACTTC
CDR3 protein: CASRPTGTSQDEQYF

V gene: TRBV30
clone size: -
D gene: -
J gene: TRBJ1-5
CDR3 DNA: TGTGCCTGGGGGACCGGGACACCTAATCAGCCCCAGCATTTT
CDR3 protein: CAWGTGTPNQPQHF

V gene: TRBV29-1
clone size: -
D gene: -
J gene: TRBJ2-2
CDR3 DNA: TGCAGCGTTGGGAGGCCAAACACCGGGGAGCTGTTTTTT
CDR3 protein: CSVGRPNTGELFF

V gene: TRBV19
clone size: -
D gene: -
J gene: TRBJ2-1
CDR3 DNA: TGTGCCAGTGATCGCGGGCTGAACAATGAGCAGTTCTTC
CDR3 protein: CASDRGLNNEQFF

V gene: TRBV5-1
clone size: -
D gene: TRBD1
J gene: TRBJ1-1
CDR3 DNA: TGCGCCAGCAGCTTTCGGACAGGGGGCACTGAAGCTTTCTTT
CDR3 protein: CASSFRTGGTEAFF

V gene: TRBV20-1
clone size: -
D gene: -
J gene: TRBJ1-1
CDR3 DNA: TGCAGTGCGTCCCCCGGGACTGAAGCTTTCTTT
CDR3 protein: CSASPGTEAFF

V gene: TRBV21-1
clone size: -
D gene: -
J gene: TRBJ1-4
CDR3 DNA: TGTGCCAGCAGCAAATCGTCTCACAGGTGGAATGAAAAACTGTTTTTT
CDR3 protein: CASSKSSHRWNEKLFF

V gene: TRBV19
clone size: -
D gene: -
J gene: TRBJ1-6
CDR3 DNA: TGTGCCAGTAGTATCCGGGGGGGAGGCAATTCACCCCTCCACTTT
CDR3 protein: CASSIRGGGNSPLHF

V gene: TRBV13
clone size: -
D gene: -
J gene: TRBJ2-7
CDR3 DNA: TGTGCCAGCAGCCCCCGGCGGACGGACTACTCCTACGAGCAGTACTTC
CDR3 protein: CASSPRRTDYSYEQYF

V gene: TRBV5-1
clone size: -
D gene: TRBD1
J gene: TRBJ1-5
CDR3 DNA: TGCGCCAGCAGCTTGGGGACAGGAAGGTCGGGCAATCAGCCCCAGCATTTT
CDR3 protein: CASSLGTGRSGNQPQHF

V gene: TRBV19
clone size: -
D gene: TRBD1
J gene: TRBJ1-2
CDR3 DNA: TGTGCCAGTACGAACAGGGGCGACTATGGCTACACCTTC
CDR3 protein: CASTNRGDYGYTF

V gene: TRBV19
clone size: once
D gene: -
J gene: TRBJ2-3
CDR3 DNA: TGTGCCAGTAGTGGCTCGTTGATGGATACGCAGTATTTT
CDR3 protein: CASSGSLMDTQYF

V gene: TRBV10-1
clone size: once
D gene: TRBD2
J gene: TRBJ2-3
CDR3 DNA: TGCGCCAGCAGTGCAGCGGGAGTCTTAGATACGCAGTATTTT
CDR3 protein: CASSAAGVLDTQYF